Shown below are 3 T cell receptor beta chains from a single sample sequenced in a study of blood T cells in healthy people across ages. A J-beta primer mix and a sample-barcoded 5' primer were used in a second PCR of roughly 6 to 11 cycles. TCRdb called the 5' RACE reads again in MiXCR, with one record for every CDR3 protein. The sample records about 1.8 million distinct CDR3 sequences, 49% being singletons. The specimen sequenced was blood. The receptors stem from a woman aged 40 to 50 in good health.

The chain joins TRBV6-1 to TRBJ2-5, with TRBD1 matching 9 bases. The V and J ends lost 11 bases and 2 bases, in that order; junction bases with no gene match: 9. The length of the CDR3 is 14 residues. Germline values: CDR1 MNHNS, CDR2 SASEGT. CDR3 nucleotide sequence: TGTGCCGGAATAGGGGGACAGGGACAAGAGACCCAGTACTTC. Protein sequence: CAGIGGQGQETQYF.

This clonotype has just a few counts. CDR3 in amino acids: CASSSDGTSGKNIQYF. CDR3 coding DNA: TGTGCCAGCAGTTCTGATGGGACTAGCGGAAAAAACATTCAGTACTTC. V and J are TRBV12-3 or TRBV12-4 and TRBJ2-4; the match to TRBD2 covers 11 bases. The CDR3 has 16 residues. V trimming: 4 bases; J trimming: 4 bases; junction bases outside the gene matches: 6.

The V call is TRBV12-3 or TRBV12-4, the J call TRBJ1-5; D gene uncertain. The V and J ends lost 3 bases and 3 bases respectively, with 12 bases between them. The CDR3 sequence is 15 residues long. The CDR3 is CASSFYGGHNQPQHF. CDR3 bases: TGTGCCAGCAGTTTTTACGGAGGGCACAATCAGCCCCAGCATTTT.